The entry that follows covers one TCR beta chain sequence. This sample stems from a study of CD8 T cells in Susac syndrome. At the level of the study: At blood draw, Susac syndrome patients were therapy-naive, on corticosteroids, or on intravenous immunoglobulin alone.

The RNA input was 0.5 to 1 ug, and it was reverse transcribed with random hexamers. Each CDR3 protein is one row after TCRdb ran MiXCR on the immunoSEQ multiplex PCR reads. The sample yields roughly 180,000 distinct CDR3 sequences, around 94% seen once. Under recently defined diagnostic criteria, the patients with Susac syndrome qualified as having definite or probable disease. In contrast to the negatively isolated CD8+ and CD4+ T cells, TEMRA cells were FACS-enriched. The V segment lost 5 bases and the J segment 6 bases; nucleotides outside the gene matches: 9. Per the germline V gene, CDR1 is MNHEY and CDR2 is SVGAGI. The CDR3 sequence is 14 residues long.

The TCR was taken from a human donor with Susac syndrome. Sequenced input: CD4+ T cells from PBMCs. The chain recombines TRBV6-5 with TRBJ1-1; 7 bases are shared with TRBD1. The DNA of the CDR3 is TGTGCCAGCAGTGGCGACAGGGACGGCGCTGAAGCTTTCTTT. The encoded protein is CASSGDRDGAEAFF.